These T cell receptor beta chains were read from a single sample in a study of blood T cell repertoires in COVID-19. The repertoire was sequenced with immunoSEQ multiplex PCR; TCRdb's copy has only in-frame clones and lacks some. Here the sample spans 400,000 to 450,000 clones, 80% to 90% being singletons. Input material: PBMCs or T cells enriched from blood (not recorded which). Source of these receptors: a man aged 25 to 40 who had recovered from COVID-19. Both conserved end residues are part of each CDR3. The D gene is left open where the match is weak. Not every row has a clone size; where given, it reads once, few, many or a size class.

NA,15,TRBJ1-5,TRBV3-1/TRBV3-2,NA,CASSQSGRGGQPQHF,TGTGCCAGCAGCCAATCTGGGAGGGGTGGGCAGCCCCAGCATTTT
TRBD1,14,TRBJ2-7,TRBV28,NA,CASRPPGQGREQYF,TGTGCCAGCAGGCCTCCGGGACAGGGTCGCGAGCAGTACTTC
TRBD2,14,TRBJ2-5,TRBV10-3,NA,CATDSGRGEETQYF,TGTGCCACCGATAGCGGGAGAGGGGAAGAGACCCAGTACTTC
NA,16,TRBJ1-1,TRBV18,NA,CASSSAFLDSATEAFF,TGTGCCAGCTCATCCGCGTTCCTTGACAGCGCCACTGAAGCTTTCTTT
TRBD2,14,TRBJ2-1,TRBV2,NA,CATRPGTSGSIVLF,TGTGCCACCCGTCCGGGGACTAGCGGGAGTATAGTGCTCTTC
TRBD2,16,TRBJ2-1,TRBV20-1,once,CSASGPSGGVNNEQFF,TGCAGTGCTAGTGGTCCTAGCGGGGGAGTAAACAATGAGCAGTTCTTC
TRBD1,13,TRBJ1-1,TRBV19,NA,CASSSQGATEAFF,TGTGCCAGTAGTAGTCAGGGGGCCACTGAAGCTTTCTTT
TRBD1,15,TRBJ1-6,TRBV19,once,CAASSGDRGNSPLHF,TGTGCCGCAAGTAGTGGGGACAGGGGCAATTCACCCCTCCACTTT
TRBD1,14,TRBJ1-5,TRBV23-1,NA,CASSQDRSMRPQHF,TGCGCCAGCAGTCAGGACAGGAGCATGAGGCCCCAGCATTTT
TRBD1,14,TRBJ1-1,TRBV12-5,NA,CASGLGQGGTEAFF,TGTGCTAGTGGTCTCGGACAGGGAGGGACTGAAGCTTTCTTT
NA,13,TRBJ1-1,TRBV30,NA,CAWSLSGNTEAFF,TGTGCCTGGAGTCTGTCGGGGAACACTGAAGCTTTCTTT
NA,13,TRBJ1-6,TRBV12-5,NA,CASGFRGDSPLHF,TGTGCTAGTGGCTTCCGGGGTGATTCACCCCTCCACTTT
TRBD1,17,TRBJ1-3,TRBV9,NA,CASSSQPGQGLSNTIYF,TGTGCCAGCAGCTCTCAACCGGGACAGGGGTTGAGTAACACCATATATTTT
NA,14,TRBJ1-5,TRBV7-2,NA,CASSLEQGNQPQHF,TGTGCCAGCAGCTTAGAACAGGGCAATCAGCCCCAGCATTTT
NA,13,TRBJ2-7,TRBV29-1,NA,CSGLVGQGSEQYF,TGCAGCGGTCTGGTAGGCCAGGGAAGCGAGCAGTACTTC
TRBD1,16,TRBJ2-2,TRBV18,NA,CASSPRQGDSSGELFF,TGTGCCAGCTCACCGAGACAGGGGGATTCGTCCGGGGAGCTGTTTTTT
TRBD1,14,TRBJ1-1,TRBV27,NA,CASSLRGLNTEAFF,TGTGCCAGCAGTTTAAGGGGGCTGAACACTGAAGCTTTCTTT
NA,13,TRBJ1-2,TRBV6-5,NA,CASRIGAEYGYTF,TGTGCCAGCAGGATAGGGGCCGAATATGGCTACACCTTC
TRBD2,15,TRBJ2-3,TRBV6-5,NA,CASSLAGFSTDTQYF,TGTGCCAGCAGTTTAGCGGGGTTTAGCACAGATACGCAGTATTTT
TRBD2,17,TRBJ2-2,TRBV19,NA,CASTLGLAGGGTGELFF,TGTGCCAGTACCCTGGGACTAGCGGGAGGGGGGACCGGGGAGCTGTTTTTT
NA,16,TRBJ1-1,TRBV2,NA,CASSAARVFLNTEAFF,TGTGCCAGCAGTGCCGCGAGGGTCTTTTTGAACACTGAAGCTTTCTTT
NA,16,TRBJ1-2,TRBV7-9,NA,CASSPSWGRANYGYTF,TGTGCCAGCAGCCCAAGCTGGGGGCGGGCTAACTATGGCTACACCTTC
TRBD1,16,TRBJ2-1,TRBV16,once,CASSPGQAILYNEQFF,TGTGCCAGCAGCCCTGGACAGGCCATCCTCTACAATGAGCAGTTCTTC
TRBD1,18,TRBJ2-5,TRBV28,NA,CASSSRQGRRGTQETQYF,TGTGCCAGCAGTTCCCGACAGGGGCGGCGGGGTACCCAAGAGACCCAGTACTTC
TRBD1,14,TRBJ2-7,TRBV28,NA,CASREWTGWGEQYF,TGTGCCAGCAGGGAGTGGACAGGGTGGGGCGAGCAGTACTTC
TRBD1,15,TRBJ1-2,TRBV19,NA,CASSPVGDRGPGYTF,TGTGCCAGTAGTCCGGTCGGGGACAGGGGGCCTGGCTACACCTTC
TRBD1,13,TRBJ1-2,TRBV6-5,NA,CASSSQGDYGYTF,TGTGCCAGCAGTTCGCAGGGGGACTATGGCTACACCTTC
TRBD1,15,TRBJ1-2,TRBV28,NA,CASSLRDRVRDGYTF,TGTGCCAGCAGTCTCCGGGACAGGGTTCGCGATGGCTACACCTTC
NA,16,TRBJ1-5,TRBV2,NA,CASSLPSLGGGQPQHF,TGTGCCAGCAGCCTACCCTCCCTGGGGGGAGGTCAGCCCCAGCATTTT
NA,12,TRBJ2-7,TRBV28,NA,CASSTPTYEQYF,TGTGCCAGCAGTACACCCACCTACGAGCAGTACTTC
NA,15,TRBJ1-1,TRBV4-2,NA,CASSQEPDKNTEAFF,TGTGCCAGCAGCCAAGAGCCGGACAAGAACACTGAAGCTTTCTTT
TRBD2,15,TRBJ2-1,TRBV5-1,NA,CASSLSTSGHNEQFF,TGCGCCAGCAGCTTGAGTACTAGCGGACACAATGAGCAGTTCTTC
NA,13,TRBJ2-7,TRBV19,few,CASSLFPGDEQYF,TGTGCCAGTAGTCTTTTTCCCGGGGACGAGCAGTACTTC
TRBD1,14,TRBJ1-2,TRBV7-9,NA,CASSLDMTGNGYTF,TGTGCCAGCAGCTTAGATATGACAGGGAATGGCTACACCTTC
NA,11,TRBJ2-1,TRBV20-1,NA,CSARLGYFGFF,TGCAGTGCCAGACTAGGCTATTTCGGGTTCTTC
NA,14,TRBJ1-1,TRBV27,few,CASSFGAMGTEAFF,TGTGCCAGCAGTTTTGGGGCGATGGGGACTGAAGCTTTCTTT